This T cell receptor beta chain is from a study of control samples from healthy donors and cancer patients. The table came from immunoSEQ multiplex PCR; TCRdb's copy has only in-frame clones and leaves some out. The repertoire holds 130,000 or so clones, with about 89% as singletons. This CDR3 is built from 13 residues. Deletions cut 11 bases from V and 1 base from J, with 14 bases between. Germline CDR1 and CDR2: MNHEY and SVGAGI. This clone was counted a few times. Sequencing was done on a sample of blood. The receptor was isolated from a man aged 60 to 69 in good health. The V call is TRBV6-5, the J call TRBJ1-1; the D gene is possibly TRBD1 (5 bases). The CDR3 DNA follows: TGTGCCGGGGCGTGGGGACCGAACACTGAAGCTTTCTTT. This encodes CAGAWGPNTEAFF.